This entry lists 9 T cell receptor beta chains sequenced from one sample in a study. Tregs were sorted as CD4+CD25+CD127-/low cells. One entry per CDR3 protein results from TCRdb running MiXCR on the 5' RACE reads. The sample yields about 55,000 distinct CDR3 sequences, around 21% seen once. Material: tumor-infiltrating Tregs sorted from the breast tumor. These TCRs come from a female donor with breast cancer.

The table lists this clonotype with a few counts. The chain is built from TRBV5-1 and TRBJ1-5, with D tentatively TRBD1 (5 bases). This CDR3 has 16 residues. With 4 bases removed from V and 0 bases from J, the gap between germline ends came to 14 bases. Germline-derived CDR1 and CDR2 are SGHRS and YFSETQ. CDR3 residues: CASSLDGDYSNQPQHF. CDR3 nucleotides: TGCGCCAGCAGCCTGGACGGGGACTATAGCAATCAGCCCCAGCATTTT. Filled out from reference TRBV5-1 and TRBJ1-5, the complete variable domain reads KAGVTQTPRYLIKTRGQQVTLSCSPISGHRSVSWYQQTPGQGLQFLFEYFSETQRNKGNFPGRFSGRQFSNSRSEMNVSTLELGDSALYLCASSLDGDYSNQPQHFGDGTRLSIL.

This clonotype came up a few times. The V gene is TRBV6-5, the J gene TRBJ1-1; D not resolved. The V gene lost 0 bases and the J gene lost 3 bases, with 11 bases spanning the gap. The CDR3 is made up of 15 amino acids. From germline, CDR1 is MNHEY and CDR2 SVGAGI. This chain's CDR3 is CASSYSKVVDTEAFF. Written as DNA, the CDR3 is TGTGCCAGCAGTTACTCGAAGGTAGTAGACACTGAAGCTTTCTTT.

This clonotype was detected only a few times. The CDR3 end shows no conserved phenylalanine or tryptophan, and so a read error is likely. This chain joins TRBV4-1 and TRBJ1-1; TRBD1 matches 7 bases. The CDR3 sequence is 16 residues long. Losses at the gene ends were 1 base for V and 1 base for J; bases not matched to a gene: 6. Germline V gene lookup returns CDR1 MGHRA and CDR2 YSYEKL. Here the CDR3 reads CASSQGPTGWNTEAFL. Written as DNA, the CDR3 is TGCGCCAGCAGCCAAGGCCCGACAGGGTGGAACACTGAAGCTTTCCTT.

This clonotype was detected only a few times. The chain links TRBV9 to TRBJ1-1; the D gene is possibly TRBD1 (5 bases). Trimming left V 4 bases short and J 1 base short, with 8 bases between. CDR1 is SGDLS and CDR2 is YYNGEE in the germline V gene. This CDR3 spans 13 amino acids. CDR3 DNA: TGTGCCAGCAGCCCGGGACCGAACACTGAAGCTTTCTTT. It codes for CASSPGPNTEAFF.

This clonotype was recorded many times. The chain carries TRBV27 and TRBJ1-2; 8 nucleotides agree with TRBD1. V trimming: 3 bases; J trimming: 7 bases; junction bases outside the gene matches: 4. In germline, CDR1 is MNHEY, CDR2 SMNVEV (reference sequence). The CDR3 has 13 amino acids. CDR3 amino acids: CASSFTGGPGYTF. The CDR3 DNA reads as TGTGCCAGCAGTTTCACAGGGGGGCCTGGCTACACCTTC.

In its sample, this clonotype was seen many times. This sequence joins TRBV7-9 and TRBJ2-1; D not resolved. This CDR3 has 13 residues. Trimming took off 7 bases at V and 0 bases at J, with 7 bases between the two ends. CDR1 SEHNR and CDR2 FQNEAQ come from the germline V gene (reference sequence). As DNA, the CDR3 is TGTGCCAGCACCTCAGGCTCCTACAATGAGCAGTTCTTC. Its translation is CASTSGSYNEQFF. Full variable domain (outside the CDR3, taken from reference TRBV7-9 and TRBJ2-1): DTGVSQNPRHKITKRGQNVTFRCDPISEHNRLYWYRQTLGQGPEFLTYFQNEAQLEKSRLLSDRFSAERPKGSFSTLEIQRTEQGDSAMYLCASTSGSYNEQFFGPGTRLTVL.

This sequence joins TRBV30 and TRBJ1-1; perhaps TRBD1 as D (6 bases). The germline V gene has CDR1 GTSNPN and CDR2 SVGIG (reference sequence). The germline V and J ends were trimmed by 5 bases and 0 bases, with 16 bases remaining between them. This CDR3 is built from 15 residues. CDR3 sequence: CAWSVGGSLNTEAFF. The CDR3 bases are TGTGCCTGGTCCGTGGGGGGCTCTTTGAACACTGAAGCTTTCTTT. The complete variable domain, with remaining parts taken from reference TRBV30 and TRBJ1-1, reads SQTIHQWPATLVQPVGSPLSLECTVEGTSNPNLYWYRQAAGRGLQLLFYSVGIGQISSEVPQNLSASRPQDRQFILSSKKLLLSDSGFYLCAWSVGGSLNTEAFFGQGTRLTVV.

Remarks on this clonotype: An end of the junction differs from the germline gene, which may be a read error. CDR3 in DNA: TGCAGTGCTAGTCCCTCAAGGTCTAGCGGACTATACGAGCAATACTTC. It specifies CSASPSRSSGLYEQYF. The rearrangement links TRBV20-1 to TRBJ2-7; TRBD2 aligns across 7 bases. The CDR3 is 16 residues long. From germline, CDR1 is DFQATT and CDR2 SNEGSKA (reference sequence).

The V and J genes are TRBV12-3 or TRBV12-4 and TRBJ2-5; D unresolved. This CDR3 is 14 amino acids long. V was clipped by 2 bases and J by 3 bases, with 10 bases between them. Here the CDR3 DNA reads TGTGCCAGCAGTTTACGTCGGGTGAAAGAGACCCAGTACTTC. Residues: CASSLRRVKETQYF.